These T cell receptor beta chains were read from a single sample in a study of human thymus T cells. TCRdb's copy holds only in-frame clones and misses some; the assay was immunoSEQ multiplex PCR. The sample contains fewer than 85,000 clones, about 95% of which appear only once. Material for sequencing was thymus tissue. These receptor sequences come from a girl under three years old with a congenital heart defect but otherwise immunologically healthy. Both conserved end residues are part of each CDR3. Each record gives: CDR3 protein, CDR3 DNA, V gene, J gene, D gene, CDR3 length, clone size. A D gene is named only where the DNA matches it firmly. Clone size is stated in some rows and not others, as once, few, many or a class when expanded.

CDR3: CASSGGTPGPGELFF
DNA: TGTGCCAGCAGCGGCGGGACCCCAGGTCCCGGGGAGCTGTTTTTT
V: TRBV7-2
J: TRBJ2-2
D: .
length: 15
size: once

CDR3: CSARLELGFF
DNA: TGCAGTGCTAGATTGGAGTTGGGTTTCTTT
V: TRBV20-1
J: TRBJ1-1
D: .
length: 10
size: .

CDR3: CASSLVRAGPLEQYF
DNA: TGTGCCAGCAGCTTAGTTAGGGCAGGACCCCTAGAGCAGTACTTC
V: TRBV7-2
J: TRBJ2-7
D: .
length: 15
size: .

CDR3: CASSQDKRESNYGYTF
DNA: TGTGCCAGCAGCCAAGATAAGAGGGAAAGTAACTATGGCTACACCTTC
V: TRBV4-2
J: TRBJ1-2
D: .
length: 16
size: .

CDR3: CASSLVARGDREDGYTF
DNA: TGCGCCAGCAGCTTGGTTGCTCGGGGGGACAGGGAGGATGGCTACACCTTC
V: TRBV5-1
J: TRBJ1-2
D: TRBD1
length: 17
size: .

CDR3: CASSVNRGPEVLFF
DNA: TGTGCCAGCAGCGTAAACCGGGGCCCAGAGGTGCTGTTTTTT
V: TRBV5-6
J: TRBJ2-2
D: .
length: 14
size: .

CDR3: CASSVLPAEEPTSSIEAFF
DNA: TGTGCCAGCAGTGTCCTCCCAGCGGAGGAACCCACTTCAAGCATAGAAGCTTTCTTT
V: TRBV2
J: TRBJ1-1
D: .
length: 19
size: .

CDR3: CASSYRTSGENPEEQFF
DNA: TGTGCCAGCAGCTACAGGACTAGCGGGGAGAACCCTGAAGAGCAGTTCTTC
V: TRBV7-8
J: TRBJ2-1
D: TRBD2
length: 17
size: .

CDR3: CARSGTGVSNQPQHF
DNA: TGTGCCAGGAGTGGGACAGGGGTTAGCAATCAGCCCCAGCATTTT
V: TRBV19
J: TRBJ1-5
D: TRBD1
length: 15
size: .

CDR3: CASSEIGETQYF
DNA: TGTGCCAGCAGTGAGATAGGAGAGACCCAGTACTTC
V: TRBV2
J: TRBJ2-5
D: .
length: 12
size: .

CDR3: CASSEAPHPVLTSGRVGKTQYF
DNA: TGTGCCAGCAGTGAAGCGCCCCACCCAGTACTGACTAGCGGGAGGGTCGGGAAGACCCAGTACTTC
V: TRBV2
J: TRBJ2-5
D: TRBD2
length: 22
size: .

CDR3: CATSREGTGELFF
DNA: TGTGCCACCAGCAGAGAGGGGACCGGGGAGCTGTTTTTT
V: TRBV15
J: TRBJ2-2
D: .
length: 13
size: .

CDR3: CASSECGAVDQPQHF
DNA: TGTGCCAGCAGTGAGTGTGGGGCAGTCGATCAGCCCCAGCATTTT
V: TRBV25-1
J: TRBJ1-5
D: .
length: 15
size: .

CDR3: CASGLVRDRGSYEQYF
DNA: TGTGCTAGTGGTTTGGTAAGGGACAGGGGATCCTACGAGCAGTACTTC
V: TRBV12-5
J: TRBJ2-7
D: TRBD1
length: 16
size: .

CDR3: CATGLISGANVLTF
DNA: TGTGCCACGGGTTTAATCTCTGGGGCCAACGTCCTGACTTTC
V: TRBV27
J: TRBJ2-6
D: .
length: 14
size: .

CDR3: CASTDAYEQYF
DNA: TGTGCCAGTACCGATGCCTACGAGCAGTACTTC
V: TRBV19
J: TRBJ2-7
D: .
length: 11
size: .

CDR3: CASSESGTGGYDGYTF
DNA: TGTGCCAGTAGTGAATCCGGGACAGGGGGTTACGATGGCTACACCTTC
V: TRBV19
J: TRBJ1-2
D: TRBD1
length: 16
size: few

CDR3: CASSLVRGRGLVDGELFF
DNA: TGTGCCAGCAGTTTGGTGAGAGGCAGGGGGCTGGTTGACGGGGAGCTGTTTTTT
V: TRBV27
J: TRBJ2-2
D: TRBD1
length: 18
size: .

CDR3: CAWDRSDQPQHF
DNA: TGTGCCTGGGACAGGAGCGATCAGCCCCAGCATTTT
V: TRBV30
J: TRBJ1-5
D: .
length: 12
size: .

CDR3: CASSYFASGNDYEQFF
DNA: TGTGCCAGCAGTTACTTCGCTAGCGGGAATGATTATGAGCAGTTCTTC
V: TRBV6-5
J: TRBJ2-1
D: TRBD2
length: 16
size: .

CDR3: CSARSVHEQYF
DNA: TGCAGTGCTAGATCTGTCCACGAGCAGTACTTC
V: TRBV20-1
J: TRBJ2-7
D: .
length: 11
size: .

CDR3: CASSQIKDSRNSPLHF
DNA: TGCGCCAGCAGTCAAATCAAGGACAGCCGTAATTCACCCCTCCACTTT
V: TRBV23-1
J: TRBJ1-6
D: .
length: 16
size: .

CDR3: CASSLDSSSEQYF
DNA: TGTGCCAGCAGCTTGGACTCTTCCTCCGAGCAGTACTTC
V: TRBV7-9
J: TRBJ2-7
D: .
length: 13
size: .

CDR3: CASPPQAAPGEQYF
DNA: TGTGCGTCGCCCCCACAGGCCGCCCCGGGGGAGCAGTACTTC
V: TRBV19
J: TRBJ2-7
D: .
length: 14
size: .

CDR3: CASSSWVASNIQYF
DNA: TGTGCCAGCAGTTCCTGGGTGGCTAGTAACATTCAGTACTTC
V: TRBV28
J: TRBJ2-4
D: .
length: 14
size: .

CDR3: CASTGTMGVNEQFF
DNA: TGTGCCAGCACCGGGACCATGGGCGTCAATGAGCAGTTCTTC
V: TRBV5-4
J: TRBJ2-1
D: .
length: 14
size: .

CDR3: CASSYSRNLIDF
DNA: TGTGCCAGCAGTTACTCCAGGAACCTAATCGACTTC
V: TRBV6-6
J: TRBJ2-5
D: .
length: 12
size: .

CDR3: CASSESVGNQPQHF
DNA: TGTGCCAGCAGTGAGAGCGTAGGGAATCAGCCCCAGCATTTT
V: TRBV2
J: TRBJ1-5
D: .
length: 14
size: once

CDR3: CASRTREGSDEKLFF
DNA: TGTGCCAGCAGGACCCGAGAGGGTTCGGATGAAAAACTGTTTTTT
V: TRBV6-5
J: TRBJ1-4
D: .
length: 15
size: .

CDR3: CASSLLGQGNGGYTF
DNA: TGTGCCAGTAGCCTCTTAGGACAGGGTAACGGTGGCTACACCTTC
V: TRBV19
J: TRBJ1-2
D: TRBD1
length: 15
size: .

CDR3: CASSLAADTQYF
DNA: TGTGCCAGCAGCTTAGCGGCTGATACGCAGTATTTT
V: TRBV7-9
J: TRBJ2-3
D: .
length: 12
size: .

CDR3: CASSECEGHYSNQPQHF
DNA: TGCGCCAGCAGTGAGTGTGAGGGCCACTATAGCAATCAGCCCCAGCATTTT
V: TRBV10-1
J: TRBJ1-5
D: .
length: 17
size: .

CDR3: CASATVGANEKLFF
DNA: TGTGCCAGCGCAACGGTTGGAGCTAATGAAAAACTGTTTTTT
V: TRBV6-5
J: TRBJ1-4
D: .
length: 14
size: .

CDR3: CASSFWGQETQYF
DNA: TGTGCCAGCAGTTTTTGGGGGCAAGAGACCCAGTACTTC
V: TRBV28
J: TRBJ2-5
D: .
length: 13
size: once

CDR3: CASSPRQDAAEIAFF
DNA: TGTGCCAGCAGCCCCAGACAGGATGCGGCTGAAATAGCTTTCTTT
V: TRBV9
J: TRBJ1-1
D: .
length: 15
size: .

CDR3: CASSQAPSNQPQHF
DNA: TGCGCCAGCAGCCAAGCTCCTAGCAATCAGCCCCAGCATTTT
V: TRBV4-3
J: TRBJ1-5
D: .
length: 14
size: .

CDR3: CASSPPGRPYEQYF
DNA: TGTGCCAGCTCCCCCCCGGGGAGGCCATACGAGCAGTACTTC
V: TRBV18
J: TRBJ2-7
D: .
length: 14
size: .

CDR3: CASSYSQGAGWPEAFF
DNA: TGTGCCAGCAGTTACTCACAGGGGGCGGGTTGGCCTGAAGCTTTCTTT
V: TRBV6-6
J: TRBJ1-1
D: TRBD1
length: 16
size: .

CDR3: CASSEAWTGRSYEQYF
DNA: TGTGCCAGCAGTGAGGCCTGGACAGGAAGATCCTACGAGCAGTACTTC
V: TRBV25-1
J: TRBJ2-7
D: TRBD1
length: 16
size: .

CDR3: CASSPWGGPGNEQFF
DNA: TGTGCCAGCAGCCCCTGGGGAGGGCCAGGCAATGAGCAGTTCTTC
V: TRBV14
J: TRBJ2-1
D: TRBD2
length: 15
size: .

CDR3: CATSRDGRGKATDTQYF
DNA: TGTGCCACCAGCAGAGATGGCAGGGGAAAAGCTACAGATACGCAGTATTTT
V: TRBV15
J: TRBJ2-3
D: .
length: 17
size: .

CDR3: CSVGNSGRIEGTGELFF
DNA: TGCAGCGTTGGAAATAGCGGAAGAATCGAGGGCACCGGGGAGCTGTTTTTT
V: TRBV29-1
J: TRBJ2-2
D: .
length: 17
size: .

CDR3: CASRTAAGRVNQPQHF
DNA: TGTGCCAGTAGAACGGCGGCGGGCAGGGTTAATCAGCCCCAGCATTTT
V: TRBV19
J: TRBJ1-5
D: .
length: 16
size: .

CDR3: CASSPRVREGQETQYF
DNA: TGTGCCAGCAGCCCCAGGGTTCGAGAGGGGCAAGAGACCCAGTACTTC
V: TRBV7-7
J: TRBJ2-5
D: .
length: 16
size: once

CDR3: CASSLYPSGLAGGPTRHNEQFF
DNA: TGTGCCAGCAGTTTATACCCCTCTGGACTAGCGGGAGGGCCCACCCGCCACAATGAGCAGTTCTTC
V: TRBV28
J: TRBJ2-1
D: TRBD2
length: 22
size: .

CDR3: CASSESKRGGTQYF
DNA: TGCGCCAGCAGTGAGTCGAAGCGCGGGGGGACCCAGTACTTC
V: TRBV10-1
J: TRBJ2-5
D: TRBD2
length: 14
size: .

CDR3: CASSQGSVSLGESPGYEQYF
DNA: TGTGCCAGCAGCCAAGGGAGTGTTTCCCTCGGAGAGTCGCCGGGTTACGAGCAGTACTTC
V: TRBV14
J: TRBJ2-7
D: .
length: 20
size: .

CDR3: CASSLTGTGVPGELFF
DNA: TGTGCCAGCAGCTTGACCGGGACAGGGGTCCCCGGGGAGCTGTTTTTT
V: TRBV7-3
J: TRBJ2-2
D: TRBD1
length: 16
size: .

CDR3: CASSLGTSGINLNTGELFF
DNA: TGTGCCAGCAGCTTAGGGACTAGCGGAATAAATCTGAACACCGGGGAGCTGTTTTTT
V: TRBV7-9
J: TRBJ2-2
D: TRBD2
length: 19
size: .

CDR3: CASSSTGSSEKLFF
DNA: TGTGCCAGCAGCTCGACAGGGTCGAGTGAAAAACTGTTTTTT
V: TRBV11-2
J: TRBJ1-4
D: TRBD1
length: 14
size: .

CDR3: CASSQDGPAGTGELFF
DNA: TGTGCCAGCAGCCAAGATGGGCCCGCGGGCACCGGGGAGCTGTTTTTT
V: TRBV4-2
J: TRBJ2-2
D: .
length: 16
size: .

CDR3: CASRWGTGWETQYF
DNA: TGCGCCAGTCGTTGGGGGACAGGGTGGGAGACCCAGTACTTC
V: TRBV5-1
J: TRBJ2-5
D: TRBD1
length: 14
size: .

CDR3: CASSPRGKEKLFF
DNA: TGTGCCAGCAGCCCTCGGGGTAAGGAAAAACTGTTTTTT
V: TRBV28
J: TRBJ1-4
D: .
length: 13
size: .

CDR3: CASSVVSGTTDTQYF
DNA: TGTGCCAGCAGCGTAGTTAGCGGAACCACAGATACGCAGTATTTT
V: TRBV9
J: TRBJ2-3
D: .
length: 15
size: .

CDR3: CASSPGTSGRAAYEQYF
DNA: TGTGCCAGCAGCCCGGGGACTAGCGGGAGGGCCGCCTACGAGCAGTACTTC
V: TRBV5-4
J: TRBJ2-7
D: TRBD2
length: 17
size: .

CDR3: CASSKAGPNQPQHF
DNA: TGTGCCAGTAGTAAGGCGGGGCCAAATCAGCCCCAGCATTTT
V: TRBV19
J: TRBJ1-5
D: .
length: 14
size: .

CDR3: CASSAWTVNEQYF
DNA: TGTGCCAGCAGCGCCTGGACAGTCAACGAGCAGTACTTC
V: TRBV7-9
J: TRBJ2-7
D: .
length: 13
size: .

CDR3: CASSFSSPRGEQFF
DNA: TGTGCCAGCAGCTTCTCTAGCCCCCGCGGTGAGCAGTTCTTC
V: TRBV5-6
J: TRBJ2-1
D: .
length: 14
size: .

CDR3: CASSSTVISGRRAF
DNA: TGTGCCAGCAGCTCCACCGTGATTAGCGGGAGAAGGGCCTTC
V: TRBV7-2
J: TRBJ2-4
D: TRBD2
length: 14
size: .